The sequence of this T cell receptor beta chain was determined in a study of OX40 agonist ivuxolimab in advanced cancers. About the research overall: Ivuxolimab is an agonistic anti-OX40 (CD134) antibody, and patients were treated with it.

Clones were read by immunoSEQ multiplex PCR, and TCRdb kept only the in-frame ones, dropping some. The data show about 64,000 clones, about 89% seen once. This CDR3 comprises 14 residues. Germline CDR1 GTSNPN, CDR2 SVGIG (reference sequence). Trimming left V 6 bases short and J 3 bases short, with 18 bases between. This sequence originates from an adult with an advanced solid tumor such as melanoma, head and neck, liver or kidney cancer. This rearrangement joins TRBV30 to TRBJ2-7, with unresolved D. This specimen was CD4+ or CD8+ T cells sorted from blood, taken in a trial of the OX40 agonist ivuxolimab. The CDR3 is CACKGQPNNYEQYF. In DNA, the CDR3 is TGTGCCTGTAAGGGCCAGCCCAATAACTACGAGCAGTACTTC.